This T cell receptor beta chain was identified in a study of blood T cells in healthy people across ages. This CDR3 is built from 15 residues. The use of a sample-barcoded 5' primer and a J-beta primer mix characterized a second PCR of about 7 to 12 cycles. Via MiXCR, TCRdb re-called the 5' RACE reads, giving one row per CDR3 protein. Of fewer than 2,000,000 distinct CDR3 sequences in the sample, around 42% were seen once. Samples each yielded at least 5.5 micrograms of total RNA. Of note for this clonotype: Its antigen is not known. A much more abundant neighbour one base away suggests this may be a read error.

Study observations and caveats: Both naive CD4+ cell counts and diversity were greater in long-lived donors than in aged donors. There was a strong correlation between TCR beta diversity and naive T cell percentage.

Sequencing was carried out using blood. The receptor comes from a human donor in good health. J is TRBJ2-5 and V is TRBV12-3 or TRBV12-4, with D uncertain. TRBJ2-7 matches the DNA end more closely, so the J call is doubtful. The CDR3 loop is CASSSPGRGPYEQYF. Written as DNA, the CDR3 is TGTGCCAGCAGTTCCCCAGGTCGAGGACCCTACGAGCAGTACTTC.